A selection of T cell receptor beta chains follows, all from one sample in a study of blood T cell repertoires in COVID-19. Libraries were prepared by immunoSEQ multiplex PCR; TCRdb keeps only in-frame clonotypes and omits some of them. The table lists some 180,000 clones, around 79% of them singletons, with around 6% in the top ten. Material for sequencing was peripheral blood. The receptor source for this set is a woman aged 40 to 55 with COVID-19, enrolled during active disease. Both conserved end residues are part of each CDR3. The order of the fields is V gene, D gene, J gene, clone size, CDR3 DNA, CDR3 protein. D genes are given only for firm matches. The listing skips clone size in some rows; elsewhere it reads once, few, many or a size class.

TRBV9	TRBD1	TRBJ1-2	.	TGTGCCAGCGGTAATCCCGAGGGGGCTAAGGGCTACACCTTC	CASGNPEGAKGYTF
TRBV21-1	.	TRBJ1-4	many	TGTGCCAGCAGCGGTGACAGGTTTACAAACGTGGGTGAAAAACTGTTTTTT	CASSGDRFTNVGEKLFF
TRBV12-3/TRBV12-4	TRBD2	TRBJ2-1	.	TGTGCCAGCAGTGCCCGGACTAGTCTGCAGTTCTTC	CASSARTSLQFF
TRBV30	TRBD2	TRBJ2-2	.	TGTGCCTGGAGTGGGCTAGCGGGAGTTACCGGGGAGCTGTTTTTT	CAWSGLAGVTGELFF
TRBV3-1/TRBV3-2	TRBD1	TRBJ1-3	.	TGTGCCAGCAGCCCTCTGGACAGGGGAGGAAACACCATATATTTT	CASSPLDRGGNTIYF
TRBV18	TRBD1	TRBJ2-1	.	TGTGCCAGCTCACCCGACAGGGGAGCGTTCTTC	CASSPDRGAFF
TRBV5-1	TRBD1	TRBJ1-5	.	TGCGCCAGCAGCCCCGGGACAGGGTCGTCGGGCCAGCCCCAGCATTTT	CASSPGTGSSGQPQHF
TRBV14	TRBD2	TRBJ2-4	.	TGTGCCAGCAGCCTCACTAGCGGGAGAGGGTCCAAAAACATTCAGTACTTC	CASSLTSGRGSKNIQYF
TRBV9	.	TRBJ1-5	.	TGTGCCAGCAGCGCCTCGGCCCGCTGGGAGGAGCCCCAGCATTTT	CASSASARWEEPQHF
TRBV6-5	TRBD1	TRBJ2-5	.	TGTGCCAGCAGTTATTCAGGGGGCCAAGAGACCCAGTACTTC	CASSYSGGQETQYF
TRBV5-1	TRBD2	TRBJ2-1	.	TGCGCCAGCAGCTTTGGACTAGCGGCGTACAATGAGCAGTTCTTC	CASSFGLAAYNEQFF
TRBV12-3/TRBV12-4	.	TRBJ1-1	.	TGTGCCAGCAGTTTAGACCAGGTCTTCGAAGCTTTCTTT	CASSLDQVFEAFF
TRBV6-2/TRBV6-3	.	TRBJ2-4	once	TGTGCCAGCAGCCCTCGACAGCAGGATGGCATTCAGTACTTC	CASSPRQQDGIQYF
TRBV10-1	.	TRBJ2-7	few	TGCGCCAGCAGTGAGTCGGCAGGGGACTCCTACGAGCAGTACTTC	CASSESAGDSYEQYF
TRBV19	.	TRBJ1-2	few	TGTGCCAGTTGCGTGGGCAGGGCCGGTGGCTACACCTTC	CASCVGRAGGYTF
TRBV5-1	TRBD1	TRBJ1-5	once	TGCGCCAGCAGCCCTACAGGGGCGTATAGCAATCAGCCCCAGCATTTT	CASSPTGAYSNQPQHF
TRBV6-5	TRBD2	TRBJ2-7	.	TGTGCCAGCAGTTACCTAGCGGGGGGGAACTACGAGCAGTACTTC	CASSYLAGGNYEQYF
TRBV19	TRBD1	TRBJ2-7	.	TGTGCCAGTAGTATGACAGGGTTTCACGAGCAGTACTTC	CASSMTGFHEQYF
TRBV5-1	TRBD1	TRBJ1-3	.	TGCGCCAGCAGCTTGATTTCAGGGGGAGGATTCGGAAACACCATATATTTT	CASSLISGGGFGNTIYF
TRBV7-2	TRBD1	TRBJ1-2	once	TGTGCCAGCAGCGCCGGGACAGGTGGAGTGGGCTACACCTTC	CASSAGTGGVGYTF